This T cell receptor beta chain appears in the sequencing data of a study of shared clonotypes between healthy human individuals. Study-wide results and caveats: The naive CD4 repertoires of a handful of donors were compared, and roughly 5% of clonotypes were shared.

The DNA input per sorted-subset replicate PCR was roughly 180 ng, corresponding to 28,000 or so T cell genomes. Original analysis: With immunoSEQ giving junction-only sequences and no quality scores, filtering differed. Some clones are missing from TCRdb's copy, which holds only in-frame ones; the method was immunoSEQ multiplex PCR. V, J and clone size were drawn from that table, and D and trimming were deduced from the DNA. The table records fewer than 1.6 million clones, 98% to 99% of them present only once. A word on this clone: Its antigen is unidentified.

The CDR3 length is 12 residues. The V end was cut by 11 bases, the J end by 0 bases, with 11 bases between. Germline values: CDR1 LNHDA, CDR2 SQIVND (reference sequence). Participating donors were healthy, HIV-negative adults free of recent acute infections or vaccinations. V usage is TRBV19 and J usage is TRBJ2-7; possible D gene TRBD1, 5 bases. The material sequenced was naive CD4+ T cells sorted from blood. Subset: CD45RA+ positively selected. This TCR derives from a man aged 25-40 years in good health. The CDR3 here is CASQGSSYEQYF. For the CDR3, the DNA is TGTGCCTCCCAGGGCAGCTCCTACGAGCAGTACTTC.